Presented here are 18 T cell receptor beta chains from one specimen sequenced in a study of blood T cell repertoires in COVID-19 (dated by TCRdb to the early 2020s). The library was produced with the immunoSEQ multiplex PCR assay. This immuneACCESS table, as held by TCRdb, lists in-frame sequences with V and J called but not all clones. Of the missing ones, under half trace to an unresolved V gene in checked studies; the others have no known cause. The sample contains about 200,000 clones, more than 70% of them found a single time. The top ten constitute 4.5% to 7% of the sample. Sequenced material: PBMCs or T cells enriched from blood (not recorded which). Every receptor here comes from a man aged 35 to 55 with acute COVID-19.

This chain joins TRBV27 and TRBJ1-1, with D possibly being TRBD1 (6 bases). The CDR3 extends over 13 amino acids. Germline V lookup: CDR1 MNHEY, CDR2 SMNVEV (reference sequence). The V and J ends lost 5 bases and 5 bases respectively, with 12 bases between them. The DNA of the CDR3 is TGTGCCAGCAGTAGGGGGGGCGTAACTGAAGCTTTCTTT. It encodes CASSRGGVTEAFF.

The chain is built from TRBV7-9 and TRBJ2-5; the match to TRBD2 covers 7 bases. There are 15 residues in the CDR3. The germline V gene has CDR1 SEHNR and CDR2 FQNEAQ (reference sequence). V was clipped by 5 bases and J by 2 bases; unmatched bases: 8. The CDR3 spells CASSPGGTNQETQYF. CDR3 bases: TGTGCCAGCAGCCCTGGAGGGACTAATCAAGAGACCCAGTACTTC.

The CDR3 nucleotides are TGCGCCAGCAGCCAAGATCGTTCCCTCGGACTAGCGGTTAGCACAGATACGCAGTATTTT. Its translation is CASSQDRSLGLAVSTDTQYF. The chain recombines TRBV4-3 with TRBJ2-3, with 10 bases lining up with TRBD2. The ends lost 0 bases at V and 0 bases at J; junction bases unmatched: 12. Germline V gene data show CDR1 as LGHNA and CDR2 as YSLEER. This CDR3 is 20 amino acids long.

The V call is TRBV28, the J call TRBJ1-1, with 10 bases lining up with TRBD1. Germline assignment: CDR1 MDHEN and CDR2 SYDVKM. V gave up 5 bases and J gave up 7 bases; unmatched junction bases: 10. The CDR3 length is 15 residues. CDR3 region: CASSMLLGTGVEAFF. The CDR3 DNA is TGTGCCAGCAGTATGCTCTTAGGGACAGGGGTTGAAGCTTTCTTT.

This chain joins TRBV28 and TRBJ1-5; D remains ambiguous. The CDR3 spans 14 residues. The germline V and J ends were trimmed by 6 bases and 1 base, with 10 bases remaining between them. In germline, CDR1 is MDHEN, CDR2 SYDVKM. The DNA of the CDR3 is TGTGCCAGCAGCCTTCACAGAAGCAATCAGCCCCAGCATTTT. It translates to CASSLHRSNQPQHF.

V is TRBV19 and J is TRBJ1-5, with D perhaps TRBD1 (6 bases). Trimming removed 4 bases at V and 0 bases at J, with 16 bases between. Germline CDR1 is LNHDA and CDR2 is SQIVND (reference sequence). The CDR3 is 17 amino acids. CDR3 nucleotide sequence: TGTGCCAGTAGTAGCCGGGACACAGACTATAGCAATCAGCCCCAGCATTTT. It translates to CASSSRDTDYSNQPQHF.

This clone turned up a few times. This chain links TRBV6-4 with TRBJ2-3; 11 nucleotides align to TRBD1. The V gene's germline CDR1 is MRHNA and CDR2 SNTAGT. The CDR3 runs 16 residues. The ends lost 4 bases at V and 4 bases at J; junction bases unmatched: 7. CDR3 amino acids: CASSAGSGQGADTQYF. The CDR3 region has the DNA TGTGCCAGCAGTGCAGGGTCGGGACAGGGGGCAGATACGCAGTATTTT.

The rearrangement links TRBV25-1 to TRBJ2-1; D not resolved. Germline V lookup: CDR1 MGHDK, CDR2 SYGVNS. The CDR3 loop spans 11 amino acids. Trimming left V 3 bases short and J 8 bases short, with 5 bases between. The CDR3 spells CASSEADEQFF. Written as DNA, the CDR3 is TGTGCCAGCAGTGAGGCAGATGAGCAGTTCTTC.

The chain is built from TRBV19 and TRBJ1-1; D unclear. The CDR3 contains 12 residues. CDR1 and CDR2 from the germline V gene are LNHDA and SQIVND (reference sequence). V lost 6 bases and J lost 7, with 12 bases in between. In DNA, the CDR3 is TGTGCCAGTAGCGGCTCCAGGATTGAAGCTTTCTTT. This encodes CASSGSRIEAFF.

The chain carries TRBV2 and TRBJ1-1; D possibly corresponds to TRBD1 (6 bases). The CDR3 spans 15 residues. V dropped 6 bases and J dropped 1 base, with 15 bases sitting between them. Germline CDR1 and CDR2: SNHLY and FYNNEI. The CDR3 sequence: CASSPRRGGNTEAFF. The CDR3 DNA follows: TGTGCCAGCAGCCCCCGAAGGGGGGGGAACACTGAAGCTTTCTTT.

This chain uses TRBV7-3 with TRBJ1-3, with unresolved D. There are 14 residues in the CDR3. V gave up 7 bases and J gave up 2 bases, with 12 bases separating them. CDR1 SGHTA and CDR2 FQGTGA come from the germline V gene. The CDR3 DNA is TGTGCCAGCACCTATTCGAGGGCTGGAAACACCATATATTTT. Translation gives CASTYSRAGNTIYF. The complete variable domain, with remaining parts taken from reference TRBV7-3 and TRBJ1-3, reads GAGVSQTPSNKVTEKGKYVELRCDPISGHTALYWYRQSLGQGPEFLIYFQGTGAADDSGLPNDRFFAVRPEGSVSTLKIQRTERGDSAVYLCASTYSRAGNTIYFGEGSWLTVV.

The chain joins TRBV21-1 to TRBJ2-1; the table's D call of TRBD2 was not tested on the DNA. TRBV21-1 is reported as a pseudogene. The CDR3 is made up of 15 amino acids. The CDR3 here is CAIKMRASSYNEQFF. For the CDR3, the DNA is TGTGCCATCAAGATGCGGGCCAGCTCCTACAATGAGCAGTTCTTC.

The chain links TRBV9 to TRBJ1-5; D uncertain. V was shortened by 0 bases and J by 0 bases, with 4 bases between the two germline ends. The CDR3 contains 14 residues. CDR1 is SGDLS, CDR2 YYNGEE, per germline. The CDR3 sequence: CASSVGSSNQPQHF. CDR3 coding DNA: TGTGCCAGCAGCGTAGGTAGTAGCAATCAGCCCCAGCATTTT. The full variable domain, its missing parts supplied by reference TRBV9 and TRBJ1-5, is DSGVTQTPKHLITATGQRVTLRCSPRSGDLSVYWYQQSLDQGLQFLIQYYNGEERAKGNILERFSAQQFPDLHSELNLSSLELGDSALYFCASSVGSSNQPQHFGDGTRLSIL.

This clone came up a few times. V is TRBV5-6 and J is TRBJ1-6, with a tentative D call TRBD1 (6 bases). The CDR3 spans 13 residues. Trimming took 1 base from V and 14 from J, leaving 13 bases between them. Germline CDR1 SGHDT, CDR2 YYEEEE. CDR3 coding DNA: TGTGCCAGCAGCTTGAGGGGGGGCTGGGCCCTCCACTTT. It codes for CASSLRGGWALHF.

This rearrangement joins TRBV28 to TRBJ1-2; the match to TRBD1 covers 8 bases. J lost 5 bases, V lost 2 bases, and 10 bases had no gene match. The germline V gene has CDR1 MDHEN and CDR2 SYDVKM. The CDR3 spans 16 residues. CDR3 loop: CASSLPPQGAEYGYTF. The CDR3 DNA reads as TGTGCCAGCAGTTTACCCCCGCAGGGGGCCGAGTATGGCTACACCTTC.

The chain uses TRBV27 and TRBJ2-7; 8 bases are a match to TRBD2. Germline V CDR1 and CDR2: MNHEY, SMNVEV (reference sequence). The CDR3 loop spans 15 amino acids. The ends lost 6 bases at V and 1 base at J; junction bases unmatched: 8. The CDR3 DNA sequence: TGTGCCAGCAGCAAGGCGGGAGGTCTGTCCTACGAGCAGTACTTC. It codes for CASSKAGGLSYEQYF.

The chain uses TRBV14 and TRBJ2-7, with D tentatively TRBD2 (6 bases). With 2 bases removed from V and 12 bases from J, the gap between germline ends came to 17 bases. Germline loops: CDR1 SGHDN, CDR2 FVKESK. The CDR3 runs to 13 residues. For the CDR3, the DNA is TGTGCCAGCAGCCAAACTATAGCGGCCTTCGGGTACTTC. It encodes CASSQTIAAFGYF. The variable domain in full, with the rest retrieved from reference TRBV14 and TRBJ2-7, is EAGVTQFPSHSVIEKGQTVTLRCDPISGHDNLYWYRRVMGKEIKFLLHFVKESKQDESGMPNNRFLAERTGGTYSTLKVQPAELEDSGVYFCASSQTIAAFGYFGPGTRLTVT.

This sequence joins TRBV28 and TRBJ2-5, with 8 positions matching TRBD2. This CDR3 has 15 residues. With 5 bases clipped from V and 1 base from J, the junction kept 6 bases outside the gene matches. Germline assignment: CDR1 MDHEN and CDR2 SYDVKM. The chain's CDR3 is CASSVAGQGQETQYF. In DNA form, the CDR3 reads TGTGCCAGCAGTGTAGCGGGGCAAGGCCAAGAGACCCAGTACTTC.